This TCR beta chain was identified in a study of T cells in Graves' hyperthyroidism and ophthalmopathy. Researchers barred patients who had uncontrolled infection, other autoimmune disease, pregnancy or lactation. The authors took PBMCs from over 8.5 ml fresh peripheral blood. This clonotype was recorded a few times. Amplification of TCR beta CDR3 regions was performed using RNA transcripts as template. An initial round of RT-PCR targeting the TCR CDR3 relied on the HTBI primer set. Using its own MiXCR run on the multiplex PCR reads, TCRdb lists one record per CDR3 protein. This sample yields 300,000 to 500,000 distinct CDR3 sequences, of which over 12% are seen a single time; approximately 29% belongs to the top ten. CDR1 DFQATT and CDR2 SNEGSKA come from the germline V gene (reference sequence). The CDR3 sequence is 16 residues long. The V gene lost 5 bases and the J gene lost 1 base, with 18 bases spanning the gap.

The chain employs TRBV20-1 and TRBJ1-5, with a possible D match to TRBD1 (6 bases). This clonotype was sampled from a man aged 45-65 years with Graves' ophthalmopathy. The source material was blood. CDR3 DNA sequence: TGCAGTGCTGTCTCGGGACATCTAGGGAGCAATCAGCCCCAGCATTTT. Amino acid sequence: CSAVSGHLGSNQPQHF.